This TCR beta chain comes out of a study of cytomegalovirus exposure and HLA in healthy donors. This PCR relied on a set of 60 Vbeta primers and 13 Jbeta primers. Profiling relied on immunoSEQ multiplex PCR, and the TCRdb table lists in-frame clones only, not all of them. The profile shows about 200,000 clones, 70% to 80% of them singletons. This clone appeared once. In nominal health when sampled, donors likely had unrecorded immune exposures nonetheless. The source of this sequence is a woman in her thirties in good health and CMV-seropositive. Sequencing was performed on PBMCs.

CDR3 bases: TGTGCCAGCAGGCTTGACAAAGGCAATCAGCCCCAGCATTTT. It is translated as CASRLDKGNQPQHF. The chain recombines TRBV2 with TRBJ1-5; D remains unclear. Deletions cut 6 bases from V and 2 bases from J, with 11 bases between. CDR1 and CDR2 (germline): SNHLY, FYNNEI. The CDR3 runs 14 residues.